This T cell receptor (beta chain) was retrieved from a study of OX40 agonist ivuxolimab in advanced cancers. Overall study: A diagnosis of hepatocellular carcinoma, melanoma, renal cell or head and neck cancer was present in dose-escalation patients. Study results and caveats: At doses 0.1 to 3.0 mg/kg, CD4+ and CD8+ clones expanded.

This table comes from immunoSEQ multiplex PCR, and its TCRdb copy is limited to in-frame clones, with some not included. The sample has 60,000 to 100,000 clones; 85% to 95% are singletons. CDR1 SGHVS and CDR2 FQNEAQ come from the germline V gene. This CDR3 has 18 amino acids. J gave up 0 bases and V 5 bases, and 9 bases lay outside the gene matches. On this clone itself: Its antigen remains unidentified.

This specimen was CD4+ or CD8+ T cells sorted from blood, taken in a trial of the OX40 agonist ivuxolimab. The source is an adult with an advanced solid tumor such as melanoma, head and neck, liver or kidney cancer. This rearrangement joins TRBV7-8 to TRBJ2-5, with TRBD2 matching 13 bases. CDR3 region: CASSGRLAGGRYQETQYF. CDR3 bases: TGTGCCAGCAGCGGTAGACTAGCGGGGGGACGGTACCAAGAGACCCAGTACTTC.